This T cell receptor beta chain comes out of a study of regulatory T cells in long-lasting Graves disease. Study-level background: Persistent cases took antithyroid drugs over 5 years and stayed TSH receptor antibody positive.

Investigators prepared the TCR beta libraries by applying iRepertoire HTBI primers and Arm-PCR of CDR3 regions. In the authors' workflow: Analysis of the samples identified 50 to 65 TRBV and 14 TRBJ segments. One entry per CDR3 protein, called by TCRdb with MiXCR from the multiplex PCR reads. TCRdb, rather than the study authors, made the V and J calls. The sample has more than 350,000 distinct CDR3 sequences, around a fifth seen once. Study-wide results and caveats: TRBV28, TRBJ1-2 and TRBJ2-5 were segments that persistent disease favored. Having few samples may have compromised the accuracy.

This sample's time point: persistent/refractory GD, antithyroid drugs over 5 years with positive TRAb. Isolated PBMC RNA provided the starting material for the TCR library. V shed 1 base and J shed 3 bases, with 11 bases lying between them. The CDR3 totals 14 residues. Germline CDR1 is SGHDT and CDR2 is YYEEEE. This clonotype has a count of ten or more. Its specificity is not known. The sequence was obtained from a female donor with Graves disease. This material consisted of peripheral blood mononuclear cells (PBMCs), taken when the disease was refractory, from a patient treated with antithyroid drugs. This sequence joins TRBV5-6 and TRBJ2-7; D is uncertain. CDR3 sequence (DNA): TGTGCCAGCAGCTTGTTTTTGGGAAACTACGAGCAGTACTTC. As protein: CASSLFLGNYEQYF.